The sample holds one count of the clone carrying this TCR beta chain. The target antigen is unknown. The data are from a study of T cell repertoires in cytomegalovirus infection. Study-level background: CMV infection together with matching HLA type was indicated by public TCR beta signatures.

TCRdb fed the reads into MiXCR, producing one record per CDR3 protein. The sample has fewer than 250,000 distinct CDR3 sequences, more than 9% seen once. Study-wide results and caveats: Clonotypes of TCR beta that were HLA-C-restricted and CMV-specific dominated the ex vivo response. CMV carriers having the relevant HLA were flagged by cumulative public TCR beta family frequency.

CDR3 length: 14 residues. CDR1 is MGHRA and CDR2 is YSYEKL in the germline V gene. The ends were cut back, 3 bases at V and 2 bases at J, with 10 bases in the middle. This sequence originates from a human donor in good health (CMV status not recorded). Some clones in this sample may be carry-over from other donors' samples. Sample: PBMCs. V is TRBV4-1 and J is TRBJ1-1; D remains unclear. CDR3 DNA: TGCGCCAGCAGCCACGGCGGTCATAACACTGAAGCTTTCTTT. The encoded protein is CASSHGGHNTEAFF.